These T cell receptor beta chains were read from a single sample in a study of blood T cell repertoires in COVID-19. The protocol was immunoSEQ multiplex PCR, while the TCRdb copy is restricted to in-frame clones and leaves out a portion. This table has around 370,000 clones, around 87% appearing once. The sequenced sample was peripheral blood. The source of these receptors is a woman between 45 and 65 years old with COVID-19, enrolled during active disease. Each CDR3 is given with its conserved first and last residue. Each record gives: clone size, D gene, V gene, J gene, CDR3 DNA, CDR3 protein. A D gene is named only where the DNA matches it firmly. Some rows mark clone size as missing; the rest say once, few, many or name a class of expanded clone.

size: -; D: -; V: TRBV13; J: TRBJ2-3; DNA: TGTGCCAGCAGCTTACGGGACTCCCCGCCCGCAGATACGCAGTATTTT; CDR3: CASSLRDSPPADTQYF
size: -; D: -; V: TRBV5-5; J: TRBJ2-1; DNA: TGTGCCAGCAGCTTGGAACGGGAGACGGCTAGAAATGAGCAGTTCTTC; CDR3: CASSLERETARNEQFF
size: -; D: -; V: TRBV4-1; J: TRBJ1-6; DNA: TGCGCCAGCAGCCCGGCCAAGAGGAATTCACCCCTCCACTTT; CDR3: CASSPAKRNSPLHF
size: -; D: -; V: TRBV12-5; J: TRBJ1-1; DNA: TGTGCTAGTGCCCCGGTTGATAGGAACACTGAAGCTTTCTTT; CDR3: CASAPVDRNTEAFF
size: -; D: TRBD2; V: TRBV5-1; J: TRBJ2-3; DNA: TGCGCCAGCAGGTTAGCGGGAGGGCCAAATACGCAGTATTTT; CDR3: CASRLAGGPNTQYF
size: -; D: TRBD1; V: TRBV9; J: TRBJ2-7; DNA: TGTGCCAGCAGCGTAGCGGGGACAGGGGTCTACGAGCAGTACTTC; CDR3: CASSVAGTGVYEQYF
size: -; D: -; V: TRBV6-5; J: TRBJ1-1; DNA: TGTGCCAGCAGTCGCGGGGCGGGCGACACTGAAGCTTTCTTT; CDR3: CASSRGAGDTEAFF
size: -; D: -; V: TRBV6-6; J: TRBJ2-5; DNA: TGTGCCAGCAGAGGGGCGGGGCCACCCGAAAGGACCCAGTACTTC; CDR3: CASRGAGPPERTQYF
size: -; D: -; V: TRBV24-1; J: TRBJ2-1; DNA: TGTGCCACCAGTGATTTCTCCCGGAGTGGAAATGAGCAGTTCTTC; CDR3: CATSDFSRSGNEQFF
size: -; D: TRBD2; V: TRBV13; J: TRBJ2-7; DNA: TGTGCCAGCAGCGCTAGCGGACCGCTTGGGGGAGAGCAGTACTTC; CDR3: CASSASGPLGGEQYF
size: -; D: TRBD1; V: TRBV5-1; J: TRBJ2-6; DNA: TGCGCCAGCAGTACAGGGGGCACTGGGGCCAACGTCCTGACTTTC; CDR3: CASSTGGTGANVLTF
size: -; D: -; V: TRBV5-1; J: TRBJ1-2; DNA: TGCGCCAGCAGAGGCGAACAGGCAGTTGTCTATGGCTACACCTTC; CDR3: CASRGEQAVVYGYTF
size: -; D: -; V: TRBV11-2; J: TRBJ2-3; DNA: TGTGCCAGCAGTTTTAGACTAGGGCAAGCAGATACGCAGTATTTT; CDR3: CASSFRLGQADTQYF
size: -; D: TRBD1; V: TRBV19; J: TRBJ1-5; DNA: TGTGCCAGTAGCCGCGGAAAGGGGGACAGGCTAGGTCAGCCCCAGCATTTT; CDR3: CASSRGKGDRLGQPQHF
size: -; D: TRBD1; V: TRBV19; J: TRBJ2-2; DNA: TGTGCCAGTATCCGTGGGGACAGCCCCAACACCGGGGAGCTGTTTTTT; CDR3: CASIRGDSPNTGELFF
size: few; D: TRBD1; V: TRBV5-1; J: TRBJ2-1; DNA: TGCGCCAGCAGCCGCCAGGACAGGCCCACTTACAATGAGCAGTTCTTC; CDR3: CASSRQDRPTYNEQFF
size: -; D: TRBD2; V: TRBV7-2; J: TRBJ2-5; DNA: TGTGCCAGCAGCGTAGGACTAGCGGGAGTGGGGCGAATGGACTTC; CDR3: CASSVGLAGVGRMDF
size: few; D: TRBD1; V: TRBV3-1/TRBV3-2; J: TRBJ2-5; DNA: TGTGCCAGCAGCCGACGGACAGGGTTGGAGACCCAGTACTTC; CDR3: CASSRRTGLETQYF
size: few; D: TRBD1; V: TRBV19; J: TRBJ2-7; DNA: TGTGCCAGTAGTGAGTGGGCGGCAGGGGGATCCCACGAGCAGTACTTC; CDR3: CASSEWAAGGSHEQYF
size: -; D: -; V: TRBV5-6; J: TRBJ1-1; DNA: TGTGCCAGCAGCTTGCTAGGCGCCACCATGAACACTGAAGCTTTCTTT; CDR3: CASSLLGATMNTEAFF
size: -; D: -; V: TRBV6-5; J: TRBJ2-3; DNA: TGTGCCAGCAGTTTCGAGACACGCCGCACAGATACGCAGTATTTT; CDR3: CASSFETRRTDTQYF
size: once; D: -; V: TRBV6-5; J: TRBJ1-4; DNA: TGTGCCAGCAGTTCCGGGGGGACGGATGAAAAACTGTTTTTT; CDR3: CASSSGGTDEKLFF
size: -; D: -; V: TRBV29-1; J: TRBJ2-4; DNA: TGCAGCGTTGTCGGTCACTCAGGTCTTCAGTACTTC; CDR3: CSVVGHSGLQYF
size: -; D: -; V: TRBV6-1; J: TRBJ1-6; DNA: TGTGCCAGCAGTGAGGCGGGGCCGATAAATTCACCCCTCCACTTT; CDR3: CASSEAGPINSPLHF
size: -; D: TRBD2; V: TRBV4-2; J: TRBJ2-3; DNA: TGTGCCAGCACGAGAGTAGCGGGAGGGTTTGATACGCAGTATTTT; CDR3: CASTRVAGGFDTQYF
size: -; D: TRBD1; V: TRBV9; J: TRBJ2-2; DNA: TGTGCCAGCAGCGTACGGACAGGTCAAACCGGGGAGCTGTTTTTT; CDR3: CASSVRTGQTGELFF
size: -; D: -; V: TRBV5-4; J: TRBJ1-2; DNA: TGTGCCAGCAGCTTGGTTCAGGGAAACTATGGCTACACCTTC; CDR3: CASSLVQGNYGYTF
size: -; D: -; V: TRBV19; J: TRBJ1-1; DNA: TGTGCCAGTACCCGGAACACTGAAGCTTTCTTT; CDR3: CASTRNTEAFF
size: once; D: TRBD1; V: TRBV29-1; J: TRBJ1-2; DNA: TGCAGCGCAGTGGACAGGGGGCATGGCTACACCTTC; CDR3: CSAVDRGHGYTF
size: -; D: -; V: TRBV5-1; J: TRBJ2-1; DNA: TGCGCCAGCAGCCCCGGGATAAGCTCCTACAATGAGCAGTTCTTC; CDR3: CASSPGISSYNEQFF
size: -; D: -; V: TRBV5-4; J: TRBJ2-1; DNA: TGTGCCAGCAGCTTGGCCGGAGGGGGCGGACCCTACAATGAGCAGTTCTTC; CDR3: CASSLAGGGGPYNEQFF
size: -; D: TRBD1; V: TRBV7-9; J: TRBJ2-2; DNA: TGTGCCAGCAGCGAATACGGGACAGTCCCCTTTAAATCCGGGGAGCTGTTTTTT; CDR3: CASSEYGTVPFKSGELFF
size: -; D: -; V: TRBV7-2; J: TRBJ1-1; DNA: TGTGCCAGCAGCTTAGCAAACGGGGGGACTGAAGCTTTCTTT; CDR3: CASSLANGGTEAFF
size: -; D: TRBD2; V: TRBV5-4; J: TRBJ2-7; DNA: TGTGCCAGCAGCTTGGGACTAGCGGGAGGGAATTCCTACGAGCAGTACTTC; CDR3: CASSLGLAGGNSYEQYF
size: -; D: -; V: TRBV6-4; J: TRBJ1-2; DNA: TGTGCCAGCAGTGACTCGGGGGGGACCTCCTATGGCTACACCTTC; CDR3: CASSDSGGTSYGYTF
size: -; D: -; V: TRBV6-6; J: TRBJ2-7; DNA: TGTGCCAGCAGGCAAGCCCTGGCGGGCAGCTCCTACGAGCAGTACTTC; CDR3: CASRQALAGSSYEQYF
size: once; D: TRBD2; V: TRBV4-2; J: TRBJ2-4; DNA: TGTGCCAGCAGCGACATAGCGGGAGGGCCCAGCAAAAACATTCAGTACTTC; CDR3: CASSDIAGGPSKNIQYF
size: -; D: -; V: TRBV2; J: TRBJ1-4; DNA: TGTGCCAGCAGACCCCCGGCGGGGAACCGAGAACTGTTTTTT; CDR3: CASRPPAGNRELFF
size: -; D: -; V: TRBV14; J: TRBJ2-7; DNA: TGTGCCAGCAGCCAATGGGGGGTAGGGGCATCCTACGAGCAGTACTTC; CDR3: CASSQWGVGASYEQYF
size: -; D: TRBD1; V: TRBV18; J: TRBJ2-7; DNA: TGTGCCAGCTCTGACAACTGGGACAGATTGACCTACGAGCAGTACTTC; CDR3: CASSDNWDRLTYEQYF
size: -; D: -; V: TRBV30; J: TRBJ1-3; DNA: TGTGCCTGGGGGATCTCAGGCTCTGGAAACACCATATATTTT; CDR3: CAWGISGSGNTIYF
size: once; D: -; V: TRBV19; J: TRBJ2-6; DNA: TGTGCCAGTACCCATACACGGGGCTCTGGGGCCAACGTCCTGACTTTC; CDR3: CASTHTRGSGANVLTF
size: -; D: TRBD1; V: TRBV28; J: TRBJ1-2; DNA: TGTGCCAGCAGCGAGCTGAGGGGGCCCTTCTATGGCTACACCTTC; CDR3: CASSELRGPFYGYTF
size: -; D: TRBD2; V: TRBV7-2; J: TRBJ2-7; DNA: TGTGCCAGCAGCTTAAGCGGGATAATGGAGCAGTACTTC; CDR3: CASSLSGIMEQYF
size: -; D: TRBD1; V: TRBV7-9; J: TRBJ1-3; DNA: TGTGCCAGCAGCTTAGGGGCGATCGACAGGGCTGGAAACACCATATATTTT; CDR3: CASSLGAIDRAGNTIYF
size: once; D: -; V: TRBV7-9; J: TRBJ2-3; DNA: TGTGCCAGCAGCTCCCGCACTTACGTTTTAGCAGATACGCAGTATTTT; CDR3: CASSSRTYVLADTQYF
size: once; D: TRBD1; V: TRBV5-6; J: TRBJ1-1; DNA: TGTGCCAGCAGCTTGGCGGGACAGGGGGATGGGACTTTCTTT; CDR3: CASSLAGQGDGTFF
size: -; D: TRBD2; V: TRBV7-9; J: TRBJ2-7; DNA: TGTGCCAGCAGCCCGTATGGGAGCGGGAGAGGCCACGAGCAGTACTTC; CDR3: CASSPYGSGRGHEQYF
size: -; D: TRBD1; V: TRBV15; J: TRBJ1-4; DNA: TGTGCCACCAGCAGAGGGGATATCGACAGGGGTTATGAAAAACTGTTTTTT; CDR3: CATSRGDIDRGYEKLFF
size: -; D: -; V: TRBV19; J: TRBJ1-1; DNA: TGTGCCAGTAGTATTTTGACAGACAACACTGAAGCTTTCTTT; CDR3: CASSILTDNTEAFF
size: -; D: TRBD1; V: TRBV30; J: TRBJ1-1; DNA: TGTGCCTGGAGTGGAGGGACAGGGAGGAAAAACACTGAAGCTTTCTTT; CDR3: CAWSGGTGRKNTEAFF
size: -; D: -; V: TRBV19; J: TRBJ2-7; DNA: TGTGCCAGTAGTATTAACGGACTCCCAGAAGAGCAGTACTTC; CDR3: CASSINGLPEEQYF
size: -; D: TRBD1; V: TRBV11-1; J: TRBJ1-4; DNA: TGTGCCAGCAGCGGCACGGGACAGTTCAATGAAAAACTGTTTTTT; CDR3: CASSGTGQFNEKLFF
size: -; D: TRBD2; V: TRBV7-4; J: TRBJ2-3; DNA: TGTGCCAGCAGCCCATACCGGACTTCGGGGTCCGGGGGGGCACCAGATACGCAGTATTTT; CDR3: CASSPYRTSGSGGAPDTQYF